Shown below are 5 T cell receptor beta chains from a single sample sequenced in a study of human T cells and chemical hapten exposure. MiXCR was run by TCRdb on the RACE reads, yielding one entry per CDR3 protein. The sample has some 400,000 distinct CDR3 sequences, roughly 4.8% seen once. As to time point: patch test 1, 2 weeks after DPC sensitization. Sample treatment: therapeutic diphenylcyclopropenone sensitization with weekly scalp DPC. The sequences come from whole blood, collected in connection with sensitization to the hapten diphenylcyclopropenone (DPC). These receptors were collected from a woman in her 50s with alopecia areata. Some clones in this sample may be carry-over from other donors' samples.

The chain has TRBV7-9 and TRBJ2-1; TRBD2 aligns across 16 bases. The CDR3 contains 17 residues. Trimming cost V 4 bases and J 9 bases; bases outside gene matches: 9. Germline values: CDR1 SEHNR, CDR2 FQNEAQ (reference sequence). The CDR3 reads CASSWGGLAGGPPEQFF. For the CDR3, the DNA is TGTGCCAGCAGCTGGGGGGGACTAGCGGGAGGGCCCCCTGAGCAGTTCTTC.

There are a few counts of this clonotype. The chain is built from TRBV5-8 and TRBJ1-5; D call uncertain. The CDR3 is 14 amino acids. Germline V gene sequence: CDR1 SGHTS, CDR2 YDEGEE. V was trimmed by 1 base and J by 3 bases, leaving 8 bases between them. CDR3 residues: CASSLTEFNQPQHF. CDR3 DNA: TGTGCCAGCAGCTTGACAGAATTCAATCAGCCCCAGCATTTT.

This clonotype came up many times. V gene TRBV6-1 combines with J gene TRBJ1-1; TRBD1 matches at 8 bases. The CDR3 is made up of 16 amino acids. Germline V gene data show CDR1 as MNHNS and CDR2 as SASEGT. The J segment lost 0 bases and the V segment lost 6 bases, leaving 9 bases of the junction unmatched. Here the CDR3 reads CASRRGTGNMNTEAFF. In nucleotides, the CDR3 is TGTGCCAGCAGGAGGGGGACAGGAAATATGAACACTGAAGCTTTCTTT.

The chain uses TRBV10-3 and TRBJ2-6, with 10 positions matching TRBD1. The CDR3 sequence is 17 residues long. V lost 5 bases, J lost 2 bases, and 6 bases stayed unmatched. Germline V gives CDR1 ENHRY, CDR2 SYGVKD. This CDR3 reads CAISRDRGLAGANVLTF. CDR3 nucleotide sequence: TGTGCCATCAGTCGGGACAGGGGCTTGGCTGGGGCCAACGTCCTGACTTTC.

This sequence joins TRBV29-1 and TRBJ2-7; D is ambiguous. The V end lost 3 bases, the J end lost 2 bases, and 14 bases lay between the germline ends. Germline V gives CDR1 SQVTM, CDR2 ANQGSEA. This CDR3 region has 14 residues. CDR3 amino acids: CSVEARLNPYEQYF. As DNA, the CDR3 is TGCAGCGTTGAGGCTCGATTGAACCCCTACGAGCAGTACTTC.